This entry concerns a single T cell receptor (beta chain). The target antigen is unknown. These data come from a study of cytomegalovirus exposure and HLA in healthy donors. Overall study results and limits: Rarity held for most TCR sequences, but there were some public TCRs that occurred in many donors. Listed as cytomegalovirus-associated were 170 or so TCR beta chains.

CDR1 and CDR2 from the germline V gene are KGHSH and LQKENI. Trimming cost V 1 base and J 3 bases; bases outside gene matches: 2. CDR3 length: 15 amino acids. TCRdb keeps only in-frame clones here, not all; method: immunoSEQ multiplex PCR. The table includes about 260,000 clones, 90% detected once. Separation from the roughly 700-subject first cohort characterized the approximately 120-subject validation cohort, to which the donors belonged. The clonotype was recovered from a woman aged 25-40 years in good health and CMV-seronegative. Sequenced: PBMCs. This rearrangement joins TRBV18 to TRBJ2-1; 8 bases align to TRBD1. CDR3 bases: TGTGCCAGCTCACCACGGGACAGGAGCTACAATGAGCAGTTCTTC. This gives the protein CASSPRDRSYNEQFF.